Listed here are 6 T cell receptor beta chains from one sample, sequenced in a study of blood T cell repertoires in COVID-19 (dated by TCRdb to 2020 to 2021). Library method: the immunoSEQ multiplex PCR assay. In TCRdb, the immuneACCESS table is reduced to in-frame sequences with V and J assigned. These tables do not hold every clone; where another copy was compared, an unresolved V gene accounts for under half, and the others remain unexplained. A total of approximately 210,000 clones appear in this sample, around 81% of them only once. The ten largest clones capture about 8.9% of the sample. The sample comprised PBMCs or T cells enriched from blood (not recorded which). Receptors were obtained from a woman between 45 and 60 years old with acute COVID-19.

The gene calls are TRBV5-1 and TRBJ1-4; unclear D gene. This CDR3 region has 14 residues. V was pared by 3 bases and J by 7 bases, with 13 bases between. Per germline, CDR1 SGHRS and CDR2 YFSETQ. The CDR3 loop is CASSSDAGGEKLFF. The CDR3 nucleotides read TGCGCCAGCAGCTCGGACGCCGGAGGTGAAAAACTGTTTTTT. Drawing the rest from reference TRBV5-1 and TRBJ1-4, the complete variable domain is KAGVTQTPRYLIKTRGQQVTLSCSPISGHRSVSWYQQTPGQGLQFLFEYFSETQRNKGNFPGRFSGRQFSNSRSEMNVSTLELGDSALYLCASSSDAGGEKLFFGSGTQLSVL.

The chain employs TRBV28 and TRBJ2-1; D may be TRBD2 (7 bases). The CDR3 consists of 14 residues. Trimming cost V 5 bases and J 8 bases, with 16 bases left between them. Per the germline V gene, CDR1 is MDHEN and CDR2 is SYDVKM. CDR3 region: CASSPGGGGHEQFF. CDR3 nucleotides: TGTGCCAGCAGTCCAGGTGGGGGGGGCCATGAGCAGTTCTTC.

This chain joins TRBV5-4 and TRBJ2-1; D possibly corresponds to TRBD1 (7 bases). The V gene's germline CDR1 is SGHNT and CDR2 YYREEE (reference sequence). V was pared by 0 bases and J by 7 bases, with 20 bases between. The CDR3 totals 17 residues. The CDR3 bases are TGTGCCAGCAGCTTGGAGGGCATCAGGGGGGCCATTAATGAGCAGTTCTTC. This encodes CASSLEGIRGAINEQFF.

V and J are TRBV15 and TRBJ2-1; TRBD1 might be the D (5 bases). This CDR3 region has 14 residues. V shed 0 bases and J shed 2 bases, with 5 bases lying between them. Germline-derived CDR1 and CDR2 are LNHNV and YYDKDF (reference sequence). The CDR3 nucleotides are TGTGCCACCAGCAGAGACAGGGCCTACAATGAGCAGTTCTTC. This codes for CATSRDRAYNEQFF.

The rearrangement joins TRBV12-3 or TRBV12-4 to TRBJ1-1; D gene ambiguous. This CDR3 is built from 11 residues. V was trimmed by 2 bases and J by 10 bases, leaving 8 bases between them. This CDR3 reads CASSLSLVAFF. In DNA, the CDR3 is TGTGCCAGCAGTTTATCGTTAGTAGCTTTCTTT.

The chain joins TRBV15 to TRBJ2-2; 8 positions match TRBD1. This CDR3 contains 15 residues. V gave up 1 base and J gave up 6 bases; unmatched junction bases: 4. Germline CDR1 and CDR2: LNHNV and YYDKDF (reference sequence). The DNA of the CDR3 is TGTGCCACCAGCAGAGCTCAACAGGGGGCCGGGGAGCTGTTTTTT. Encoded protein: CATSRAQQGAGELFF.